Shown below are 32 T cell receptor beta chains from a single sample sequenced in a study of shared clonotypes between healthy human individuals. Generated by immunoSEQ multiplex PCR, the TCRdb table keeps only in-frame clones and is missing some. The profile shows over 2,000,000 clones, around 93% of them singletons. As defined, naive CD8 cells were CD45RO-negative and positively selected for CCR7, with terminally differentiated effector memory CD45RA+ cells excluded. Sequencing was performed on naive CD8+ T cells from PBMCs. The receptors stem from a man between 18 and 29 years old in good health. Some clones in this sample may be carry-over from other donors' samples.

The V and J genes are TRBV5-4 and TRBJ2-5; 8 bases are shared with TRBD1. In germline, CDR1 is SGHNT, CDR2 YYREEE (reference sequence). The V segment lost 4 bases and the J segment 5 bases; nucleotides outside the gene matches: 7. The CDR3 spans 14 residues. The CDR3 DNA reads as TGTGCCAGCAGCCTCAGGACAGGGCACGAGACCCAGTACTTC. The encoded protein is CASSLRTGHETQYF.

The rearrangement uses TRBV28 and TRBJ1-4; a weak D match, TRBD1 (5 bases). Germline V gene lookup returns CDR1 MDHEN and CDR2 SYDVKM. The CDR3 covers 16 residues. V was pared by 3 bases and J by 0 bases, with 11 bases between. The CDR3 region is CASSFPQDTTNEKLFF. Written as DNA, the CDR3 is TGTGCCAGCAGTTTCCCACAGGACACAACTAATGAAAAACTGTTTTTT. Full variable domain (remainder filled in from reference TRBV28 and TRBJ1-4): DVKVTQSSRYLVKRTGEKVFLECVQDMDHENMFWYRQDPGLGLRLIYFSYDVKMKEKGDIPEGYSVSREKKERFSLILESASTNQTSMYLCASSFPQDTTNEKLFFGSGTQLSVL.

The chain joins TRBV16 to TRBJ1-2, with D hard to call. V shed 0 bases and J shed 6 bases, with 8 bases lying between them. Germline CDR1 is KGHSY and CDR2 is FQNENV. This CDR3 has 13 amino acids. The CDR3 sequence is CASSQSRQDGYTF. In DNA form, the CDR3 reads TGTGCCAGCAGCCAATCGCGGCAGGATGGCTACACCTTC.

The chain employs TRBV4-1 and TRBJ1-1; a weak D match, TRBD1 (6 bases). Deletions cut 1 base from V and 3 bases from J, with 12 bases between. Germline lookup yields CDR1 MGHRA and CDR2 YSYEKL. The CDR3 contains 15 residues. The CDR3 is CASSQGWGADTEAFF. Here the CDR3 DNA reads TGCGCCAGCAGCCAAGGGTGGGGGGCCGACACTGAAGCTTTCTTT.

V gene TRBV6-5 combines with J gene TRBJ1-2, with TRBD1 as a possible D gene (5 bases). V was shortened by 0 bases and J by 8 bases, with 13 bases between the two germline ends. Germline CDR1 and CDR2: MNHEY and SVGAGI. The CDR3 loop spans 14 amino acids. CDR3 in amino acids: CASSYSVRGLGYTF. DNA for the CDR3: TGTGCCAGCAGTTACTCCGTAAGGGGACTAGGCTACACCTTC.

This chain connects TRBV9 to TRBJ1-1; D may be TRBD1 (5 bases). Between the trimmed V and J ends, which lost 3 bases and 4 bases, there was a span of 16 bases. Germline assignment: CDR1 SGDLS and CDR2 YYNGEE. This CDR3 has 15 residues. Here the CDR3 reads CASSGSSRQRTEAFF. As DNA, the CDR3 is TGTGCCAGCAGCGGGTCTTCCCGACAGCGCACTGAAGCTTTCTTT.

CDR3 nucleotides: TGCAGCGCCATGCAATTAGGGTCCAATACGCAGTATTTT. Encoded protein: CSAMQLGSNTQYF. This chain links TRBV29-1 with TRBJ2-3; D uncertain. Germline values: CDR1 SQVTM, CDR2 ANQGSEA. The germline V and J ends were trimmed by 7 bases and 7 bases, with 18 bases remaining between them. This CDR3 spans 13 amino acids.

This clone appeared a single time. The chain carries TRBV4-1 and TRBJ2-1; D is undetermined. There are 14 residues in the CDR3. Germline loops: CDR1 MGHRA, CDR2 YSYEKL. With 0 bases removed from V and 3 bases from J, the gap between germline ends came to 6 bases. The CDR3 region is CASSQESVYNEQFF. Written as DNA, the CDR3 is TGCGCCAGCAGCCAAGAATCAGTCTACAATGAGCAGTTCTTC.

The chain carries TRBV5-1 and TRBJ2-5; 8 positions match TRBD2. Germline trimming cut 1 base from V and 0 bases from J; bases unmatched to any gene: 14. The CDR3 totals 19 residues. Germline V gives CDR1 SGHRS, CDR2 YFSETQ. Written as DNA, the CDR3 is TGCGCCAGCAGCTTGACCCGCCAGGCTAGCGGGCCCGACCAAGAGACCCAGTACTTC. Amino acid sequence: CASSLTRQASGPDQETQYF.

V usage is TRBV12-5 and J usage is TRBJ1-1; TRBD1 might be the D (5 bases). CDR3 length equals 12 residues. Trimming cost V 1 base and J 9 bases, with 9 bases left between them. Germline CDR1 LGHNT, CDR2 FRNRAP. In DNA form, the CDR3 reads TGTGCTAGTGGTTTGGCCGGGACCCAAGCTTTCTTT. Protein sequence: CASGLAGTQAFF.

A single count supports this clone. The rearrangement uses TRBV28 and TRBJ2-1; 16 nucleotides match TRBD2. The CDR3 length is 18 residues. The ends lost 6 bases at V and 2 bases at J; junction bases unmatched: 7. The germline V gene has CDR1 MDHEN and CDR2 SYDVKM. CDR3 residues: CASSLGTSGRGTYNEQFF. The CDR3 DNA reads as TGTGCCAGCAGCCTCGGGACTAGCGGGAGGGGTACCTACAATGAGCAGTTCTTC.

This sequence joins TRBV5-6 and TRBJ2-7; D is unclear. The CDR3 has 14 amino acids. The V end was cut by 2 bases, the J end by 3 bases, with 12 bases between. Germline values: CDR1 SGHDT, CDR2 YYEEEE. The DNA for the CDR3 is TGTGCCAGCAGCTTCTCCCAGGATGACTACGAGCAGTACTTC. It is translated as CASSFSQDDYEQYF.

J is TRBJ2-5 and V is TRBV5-1; maybe TRBD2 (6 bases). V was cut by 0 bases and J by 5 bases, with 17 bases left in between. There are 16 residues in the CDR3. In germline, CDR1 is SGHRS, CDR2 YFSETQ. CDR3 DNA sequence: TGCGCCAGCAGCTTGGGGCTAGCGCCCCCGTATGAGACCCAGTACTTC. Translation: CASSLGLAPPYETQYF.

This chain uses TRBV10-3 with TRBJ1-1; D is ambiguous. V was clipped by 2 bases and J by 6 bases, with 10 bases between them. CDR1 is ENHRY and CDR2 is SYGVKD in the germline V gene. There are 13 residues in the CDR3. As DNA, the CDR3 is TGTGCCATCAGTGAGGGCGGAGGCCCTGAAGCTTTCTTT. It encodes CAISEGGGPEAFF.

This chain connects TRBV4-3 to TRBJ2-4; TRBD2 aligns across 7 bases. Germline V CDR1 and CDR2: LGHNA, YSLEER. The J segment lost 4 bases and the V segment lost 1 base, leaving 16 bases of the junction unmatched. The length of the CDR3 is 19 residues. CDR3 amino acids: CASSQAPHLGTTFKNIQYF. The DNA of the CDR3 is TGCGCCAGCAGCCAAGCCCCTCACCTCGGGACTACCTTTAAAAACATTCAGTACTTC.

This chain joins TRBV7-2 and TRBJ2-7; D gene uncertain. Germline V lookup: CDR1 SGHTA, CDR2 FQGNSA. This CDR3 has 15 residues. V was clipped by 1 base and J by 4 bases, with 14 bases between them. CDR3 residues: CASSLEGRSLYEQYF. The CDR3 region has the DNA TGTGCCAGCAGCTTAGAGGGTCGATCGTTATACGAGCAGTACTTC.

The chain carries TRBV7-2 and TRBJ2-2; TRBD2 matches 7 bases. The CDR3 consists of 18 residues. Trimming took 0 bases from V and 5 from J; bases not matched to a gene: 12. The V gene's germline CDR1 is SGHTA and CDR2 FQGNSA. The CDR3 bases are TGTGCCAGCAGCTTAGCGATTGGTCTAGCGGAGCCTACCGGGGAGCTGTTTTTT. The encoded protein is CASSLAIGLAEPTGELFF.

This clone was recorded only once. This chain links TRBV6-5 with TRBJ1-1, with 7 positions matching TRBD1. The germline gives CDR1 MNHEY, CDR2 SVGAGI. The CDR3 loop spans 16 amino acids. V dropped 0 bases and J dropped 3; count of bases not matched to a gene: 7. In nucleotides, the CDR3 is TGTGCCAGCAGTTACTCGATACAGGGGCGGGACACTGAAGCTTTCTTT. This translates into CASSYSIQGRDTEAFF.

This chain joins TRBV27 and TRBJ1-5; TRBD1 is a possible D gene (6 bases). Between the trimmed V and J ends, which lost 5 bases and 0 bases, there was a span of 17 bases. This CDR3 has 17 residues. The germline V gene has CDR1 MNHEY and CDR2 SMNVEV (reference sequence). CDR3 DNA: TGTGCCAGCAGTCCCATACAGGGAGCGTATAGCAATCAGCCCCAGCATTTT. Residues: CASSPIQGAYSNQPQHF.

This clone is a singleton in its sample. This rearrangement joins TRBV4-3 to TRBJ2-1; no definite D call. CDR3 size: 17 residues. V was trimmed by 1 base and J by 4 bases, leaving 17 bases between them. The germline V gene has CDR1 LGHNA and CDR2 YSLEER. The CDR3 DNA sequence: TGCGCCAGCAGCCAAGCTAGTCGGCAGTTGGCATACAATGAGCAGTTCTTC. Protein: CASSQASRQLAYNEQFF.

The CDR3 sequence: CASTRTGANEKLFF. The CDR3 DNA reads as TGTGCCAGCACCCGAACAGGGGCTAATGAAAAACTGTTTTTT. The chain links TRBV27 to TRBJ1-4, with TRBD1 matching over 7 bases. This CDR3 region has 14 residues. The germline CDR1 and CDR2 sequences are MNHEY and SMNVEV (reference sequence). J was trimmed by 3 bases and V by 7 bases; bases with no gene match: 5. Supplemented by reference TRBV27 and TRBJ1-4, the full variable domain reads EAQVTQNPRYLITVTGKKLTVTCSQNMNHEYMSWYRQDPGLGLRQIYYSMNVEVTDKGDVPEGYKVSRKEKRNFPLILESPSPNQTSLYFCASTRTGANEKLFFGSGTQLSVL.

The V and J genes are TRBV5-1 and TRBJ2-7, with TRBD2 matching 7 bases. This CDR3 contains 17 residues. V dropped 0 bases and J dropped 3; count of bases not matched to a gene: 12. Germline CDR1 SGHRS, CDR2 YFSETQ. The chain's CDR3 is CASSLESRAGGSYEQYF. CDR3 nucleotides: TGCGCCAGCAGCTTGGAGAGCCGGGCTGGCGGGAGCTACGAGCAGTACTTC.

The genes are TRBV30 and TRBJ2-4, with D uncertain. Germline CDR1 and CDR2: GTSNPN and SVGIG (reference sequence). The CDR3 contains 14 residues. Between the trimmed V and J ends, which lost 2 bases and 6 bases, there was a span of 14 bases. The CDR3 sequence: CAWSIRENLNIQYF. The DNA for the CDR3 is TGTGCCTGGAGTATCCGCGAGAACCTAAACATTCAGTACTTC. Complete variable domain (other parts from reference TRBV30 and TRBJ2-4): SQTIHQWPATLVQPVGSPLSLECTVEGTSNPNLYWYRQAAGRGLQLLFYSVGIGQISSEVPQNLSASRPQDRQFILSSKKLLLSDSGFYLCAWSIRENLNIQYFGAGTRLSVL.

Concerning this clone: Other DNA sequences in this specimen translate into the identical CDR3. V is TRBV5-4 and J is TRBJ2-7; D may be TRBD2 (5 bases). Trimming stripped 0 bases from V and 2 bases from J, with 6 bases between. Per the germline V gene, CDR1 is SGHNT and CDR2 is YYREEE (reference sequence). CDR3 length equals 13 residues. Here the CDR3 DNA reads TGTGCCAGCAGCTTGGGAGGGCCCTACGAGCAGTACTTC. Encoded protein: CASSLGGPYEQYF.

The rearrangement links TRBV10-2 to TRBJ2-7, with 8 nucleotides matching TRBD2. This CDR3 comprises 16 residues. V shed 2 bases and J 2 bases; nucleotides not matched to a gene: 8. Germline V gene lookup returns CDR1 WSHSY and CDR2 SAAADI. CDR3 in DNA: TGCGCCAGCAGTGAGCGGGGCGGGACTAGAGCCTACGAGCAGTACTTC. Translation: CASSERGGTRAYEQYF.

The chain links TRBV27 to TRBJ2-7; a possible D gene is TRBD1 (5 bases). The CDR3 consists of 14 residues. With 3 bases removed from V and 0 bases from J, the gap between germline ends came to 9 bases. Germline V gives CDR1 MNHEY, CDR2 SMNVEV (reference sequence). The chain's CDR3 is CASSFVQGSYEQYF. The CDR3 DNA is TGTGCCAGCAGTTTCGTCCAGGGCTCCTACGAGCAGTACTTC.

The chain uses TRBV9 and TRBJ2-2, with D possibly being TRBD1 (6 bases). Trimming took 3 bases from V and 6 from J, leaving 15 bases between them. Germline assignment: CDR1 SGDLS and CDR2 YYNGEE. The CDR3 extends over 15 amino acids. This CDR3 is CASSAGTISPGELFF. The DNA for the CDR3 is TGTGCCAGCAGCGCGGGGACAATCTCCCCCGGGGAGCTGTTTTTT.

The chain couples TRBV28 to TRBJ1-1; D is unresolved. Trimming cost V 3 bases and J 0 bases, with 14 bases left between them. The CDR3 consists of 16 residues. CDR1 and CDR2 from the germline V gene are MDHEN and SYDVKM. The CDR3 sequence: CASSFSVTGMNTEAFF. Here the CDR3 DNA reads TGTGCCAGCAGTTTTTCGGTTACCGGCATGAACACTGAAGCTTTCTTT. The variable domain in full, completed from reference TRBV28 and TRBJ1-1, reads DVKVTQSSRYLVKRTGEKVFLECVQDMDHENMFWYRQDPGLGLRLIYFSYDVKMKEKGDIPEGYSVSREKKERFSLILESASTNQTSMYLCASSFSVTGMNTEAFFGQGTRLTVV.

The V gene is TRBV11-2, the J gene TRBJ2-3, with D possibly being TRBD2 (7 bases). Trimming removed 5 bases from V and 0 bases from J, with 15 bases in between. This CDR3 is 16 amino acids long. From germline, CDR1 is SGHAT and CDR2 FQNNGV. In DNA form, the CDR3 reads TGTGCCAGCAGCACCTGGGGGGGGCCTAGCACAGATACGCAGTATTTT. Its protein is CASSTWGGPSTDTQYF.

The rearrangement joins TRBV5-1 to TRBJ2-1, with D possibly being TRBD1 (6 bases). The germline V gene encodes CDR1 SGHRS and CDR2 YFSETQ. CDR3 length: 11 amino acids. Trimming took 4 bases from V and 15 from J, leaving 14 bases between them. CDR3 DNA sequence: TGCGCCAGCAGCCCCGACAGGATTCGGTTCTTC. It translates to CASSPDRIRFF.

The chain uses TRBV5-6 and TRBJ1-2; D unresolved. Looked up from germline, CDR1 is SGHDT and CDR2 is YYEEEE. V was pared by 0 bases and J by 10 bases, with 13 bases between. This CDR3 is 13 amino acids long. CDR3 sequence (DNA): TGTGCCAGCAGCTTGGCAGAGTCCACCTTCTACACCTTC. It is translated as CASSLAESTFYTF.

The genes are TRBV21-1 and TRBJ2-5; the DNA was not used to check the table's D call, TRBD1. TRBV21-1 has pseudogene status. This CDR3 is built from 14 residues. The CDR3 region has the DNA TGTGCCATTCACCGGGACAGACTCCAAGAGACCCAGTACTTC. Amino acids: CAIHRDRLQETQYF.